A single sample is the source of the 26 T cell receptor beta chains below, sequenced in a study of CD8 T cells in ankylosing spondylitis. TCRdb re-derived calls from the 5' RACE reads in MiXCR, one entry per CDR3 protein. The sample yields roughly 130,000 distinct CDR3 sequences, about an eighth seen once. Sequencing used blood, either unsorted or a sorted T cell fraction (not recorded which). The receptors stem from a female donor with ankylosing spondylitis or in good health (not recorded which).

This clonotype was found many times. V and J are TRBV19 and TRBJ2-7, with TRBD2 identical over 12 bases. V shed 5 bases, J shed 5 bases, and the junction held 1 base outside the gene matches. Germline V gives CDR1 LNHDA, CDR2 SQIVND (reference sequence). The CDR3 has 13 amino acids. The CDR3 protein is CASSLAGGNEQYF. As DNA, the CDR3 is TGTGCCAGTAGTCTAGCGGGAGGGAACGAGCAGTACTTC.

This sequence joins TRBV7-3 and TRBJ2-1; maybe TRBD1 (5 bases). The CDR3 loop spans 14 amino acids. Germline CDR1 and CDR2: SGHTA and FQGTGA. Trimming took off 5 bases at V and 4 bases at J, with 12 bases between the two ends. CDR3 bases: TGTGCCAGCAGCCTCCACAGGTCTTACAATGAGCAGTTCTTC. This gives the protein CASSLHRSYNEQFF.

With respect to this clonotype: A read error is possible here, since a much larger clone lies one base away. The DNA for the CDR3 is TGTGCCAGCAGTAGACAGGGATTTCGCTCTGGGGCCAACGTCCTGACTTTC. Translating gives CASSRQGFRSGANVLTF. J is TRBJ2-6 and V is TRBV6-1; 7 bases agree with TRBD1. Germline V gives CDR1 MNHNS, CDR2 SASEGT. CDR3 length equals 17 residues. The J segment lost 0 bases and the V segment lost 5 bases, leaving 7 bases of the junction unmatched.

Many counts were recorded for this clonotype. The rearrangement uses TRBV5-1 and TRBJ2-5; D remains ambiguous. Trimming shortened V by 2 bases and J by 0 bases, and 8 bases separated the two germline ends. The CDR3 contains 14 residues. Germline V gene lookup returns CDR1 SGHRS and CDR2 YFSETQ. CDR3 sequence (DNA): TGCGCCAGCAGCTTTAGGGCCTACCAAGAGACCCAGTACTTC. It translates to CASSFRAYQETQYF.

V is TRBV20-1 and J is TRBJ1-2; 7 bases line up with TRBD1. The junction had 3 bases not matched to a gene; V was cut back by 1 base and J by 4 bases. Germline V CDR1 and CDR2: DFQATT, SNEGSKA (reference sequence). This CDR3 has 13 amino acids. CDR3 region: CSARVQGGYGYTF. Written as DNA, the CDR3 is TGCAGTGCTAGAGTTCAGGGGGGCTATGGCTACACCTTC.

The chain employs TRBV4-1 and TRBJ2-5; a possible D gene is TRBD2 (6 bases). The CDR3 is made up of 15 amino acids. V was pared by 3 bases and J by 2 bases, with 13 bases between. The germline V gene encodes CDR1 MGHRA and CDR2 YSYEKL. CDR3 in amino acids: CASSHHSGLQETQYF. CDR3 bases: TGCGCCAGCAGCCACCATTCGGGACTTCAAGAGACCCAGTACTTC.

This clonotype was seen at least ten times. The gene calls are TRBV12-3 or TRBV12-4 and TRBJ2-3, with D hard to call. The CDR3 loop spans 13 amino acids. The germline V and J ends were trimmed by 3 bases and 3 bases, with 7 bases remaining between them. CDR3 amino acids: CASSFYLTDTQYF. The CDR3 DNA reads as TGTGCCAGCAGTTTCTATCTGACAGATACGCAGTATTTT.

This clonotype appeared many times. The CDR3 reads CSAFLGGNYNEQFF. The CDR3 DNA reads as TGCAGTGCTTTTCTGGGGGGAAACTACAATGAGCAGTTCTTC. The gene calls are TRBV20-1 and TRBJ2-1; possibly TRBD2 for D (6 bases). The V gene lost 5 bases and the J gene lost 3 bases, with 14 bases spanning the gap. The CDR3 is made up of 14 amino acids. Per germline, CDR1 DFQATT and CDR2 SNEGSKA (reference sequence).

This clonotype appeared many times. The rearrangement links TRBV28 to TRBJ2-3, with a weak D call TRBD2 (6 bases). Trimming pared 3 bases from V and 3 bases from J, leaving 16 bases between. The CDR3 has 16 amino acids. Germline V gene sequence: CDR1 MDHEN, CDR2 SYDVKM. The CDR3 DNA follows: TGTGCCAGCAGTTTCATTCGCGGGGCCGGAACAGATACGCAGTATTTT. Translating gives CASSFIRGAGTDTQYF.

Concerning this clonotype itself: The conserved phenylalanine or tryptophan is not found at the CDR3 terminus, so this likely reflects a read error. The rearrangement links TRBV7-9 to TRBJ1-1; D ambiguous. Germline CDR1 is SEHNR and CDR2 is FQNEAQ (reference sequence). The CDR3 extends over 12 amino acids. Trimming removed 8 bases at V and 6 bases at J, with 13 bases between. The CDR3 loop reads CASRLLGAEAFL. As DNA, the CDR3 is TGTGCCAGCCGCCTCCTCGGAGCTGAAGCTTTCTTG.

This clonotype has ten or more counts. The chain combines TRBV7-9 with TRBJ1-3; D unclear. Germline V gene data show CDR1 as SEHNR and CDR2 as FQNEAQ (reference sequence). Trimming pared 5 bases from V and 4 bases from J, leaving 12 bases between. The CDR3 has 14 residues. This CDR3 is CASSQPFSGNTIYF. CDR3 sequence (DNA): TGTGCCAGCAGCCAGCCGTTTTCGGGAAACACCATATATTTT.

The chain links TRBV5-1 to TRBJ2-2; D possibly corresponds to TRBD1 (6 bases). Trimming left V 7 bases short and J 7 bases short, with 17 bases between. The CDR3 loop spans 14 amino acids. Germline CDR1 is SGHRS and CDR2 is YFSETQ. Here the CDR3 DNA reads TGCGCCAGCGATGACAGACAAGGGGGCGGGGAGCTGTTTTTT. Translating gives CASDDRQGGGELFF.

This clonotype has just a few counts. Here the CDR3 DNA reads TGTGCCATCAATACCACTAGCGGGGGAATCTCTGGGGCCAACGTCCTGACTTTC. This sequence encodes CAINTTSGGISGANVLTF. The rearrangement uses TRBV10-3 and TRBJ2-6; 11 bases are shared with TRBD2. The germline V gene has CDR1 ENHRY and CDR2 SYGVKD. The CDR3 is made up of 18 amino acids. V trimming: 7 bases; J trimming: 0 bases; junction bases outside the gene matches: 8.

This clonotype appeared many times. In DNA, the CDR3 is TGTGCCAGCAGTGAAACCACAGGGTCCGAGCAGTACTTC. Translation gives CASSETTGSEQYF. The chain employs TRBV6-1 and TRBJ2-7; tentative D call: TRBD1 (6 bases). The ends were cut back, 2 bases at V and 6 bases at J, with 11 bases in the middle. The CDR3 length is 13 residues. Germline CDR1 and CDR2: MNHNS and SASEGT.

The V call is TRBV29-1, the J call TRBJ2-7; D might be TRBD1 (6 bases). CDR1 and CDR2 (germline): SQVTM, ANQGSEA. The CDR3 has 14 residues. The V and J ends lost 1 base and 2 bases respectively, with 12 bases between them. CDR3 protein: CSVEGGRITYEQYF. DNA for the CDR3: TGCAGCGTTGAAGGGGGGCGTATTACCTACGAGCAGTACTTC.

This clonotype was detected only a few times. This sequence joins TRBV28 and TRBJ1-1; possible D gene TRBD1, 6 bases. Deletions cut 7 bases from V and 7 bases from J, with 16 bases between. The CDR3 runs 13 residues. Germline lookup yields CDR1 MDHEN and CDR2 SYDVKM. CDR3 amino acids: CASTLLGGNEAFF. CDR3 nucleotides: TGTGCCAGCACCCTCCTAGGGGGTAATGAAGCTTTCTTT. Based on the CDR3 plus reference TRBV28 and TRBJ1-1, the full variable domain is DVKVTQSSRYLVKRTGEKVFLECVQDMDHENMFWYRQDPGLGLRLIYFSYDVKMKEKGDIPEGYSVSREKKERFSLILESASTNQTSMYLCASTLLGGNEAFFGQGTRLTVV.

This clonotype was seen ten or more times. The chain has TRBV7-2 and TRBJ2-7, with D uncertain. The germline V gene encodes CDR1 SGHTA and CDR2 FQGNSA. This CDR3 is 13 amino acids long. The V end was cut by 4 bases, the J end by 3 bases, with 10 bases between. The chain's CDR3 is CASSSSKNYEQYF. The CDR3 region has the DNA TGTGCCAGCAGCTCCAGTAAAAACTACGAGCAGTACTTC.

This clonotype has only a few counts. The J gene is TRBJ1-1, the V gene TRBV14; no firm D call. There are 18 residues in the CDR3. Per germline, CDR1 SGHDN and CDR2 FVKESK. Deletions cut 0 bases from V and 3 bases from J, with 20 bases between. Written as DNA, the CDR3 is TGTGCCAGCAGCCAAGATCTAGGCCGGACCAGTGGGTACACTGAAGCTTTCTTT. Amino acid sequence: CASSQDLGRTSGYTEAFF.

This clonotype has at least ten counts. The rearrangement uses TRBV5-1 and TRBJ2-3; the D is unclear. The ends were cut back, 5 bases at V and 1 base at J, with 8 bases in the middle. Germline lookup yields CDR1 SGHRS and CDR2 YFSETQ. This CDR3 contains 13 residues. The CDR3 reads CASRDSGTDTQYF. Here the CDR3 DNA reads TGCGCCAGCAGGGATTCTGGCACAGATACGCAGTATTTT.

This clonotype was seen ten or more times. The V gene is TRBV10-3, the J gene TRBJ2-7; no clear D gene. Germline CDR1 and CDR2: ENHRY and SYGVKD. Trimming removed 2 bases from V and 2 bases from J, with 10 bases in between. CDR3 length equals 14 residues. As DNA, the CDR3 is TGTGCCATCAGTGAGATTCCTAGAACCTACGAGCAGTACTTC. It encodes CAISEIPRTYEQYF.

This clonotype was found many times. The V and J genes are TRBV7-3 and TRBJ2-1; D unresolved. This CDR3 contains 11 residues. V dropped 5 bases and J dropped 4 bases, with 3 bases sitting between them. Germline lookup yields CDR1 SGHTA and CDR2 FQGTGA. Here the CDR3 reads CASSPYNEQFF. The CDR3 region has the DNA TGTGCCAGCAGCCCGTACAATGAGCAGTTCTTC.

This clonotype showed up many times. This chain links TRBV12-3 or TRBV12-4 with TRBJ2-5; a weak D match, TRBD1 (5 bases). The V end lost 7 bases, the J end lost 4 bases, and 16 bases lay between the germline ends. The CDR3 spans 14 residues. The CDR3 spells CASNSRPRAETQYF. The CDR3 DNA reads TGTGCCAGCAATTCCCGACCCAGGGCAGAGACCCAGTACTTC.

This clonotype came up many times. The chain is built from TRBV12-3 or TRBV12-4 and TRBJ1-2; D remains ambiguous. The CDR3 has 13 residues. With 5 bases removed from V and 7 bases from J, the gap between germline ends came to 14 bases. The DNA for the CDR3 is TGTGCCAGCAGTATAGACCTGAGGTCTGGCTACACCTTC. This encodes CASSIDLRSGYTF.

The gene calls are TRBV2 and TRBJ1-2; D might be TRBD1 (6 bases). This CDR3 has 14 amino acids. Germline lookup yields CDR1 SNHLY and CDR2 FYNNEI. V was pared by 6 bases and J by 8 bases, with 19 bases between. The CDR3 sequence: CASSVLQGTGGYTF. In DNA form, the CDR3 reads TGTGCCAGCAGCGTACTACAGGGCACGGGGGGCTACACCTTC.

This clonotype has ten or more counts. V and J are TRBV7-2 and TRBJ2-2; no clear D. The CDR3 runs to 18 residues. Looked up from germline, CDR1 is SGHTA and CDR2 is FQGNSA. Trimming cost V 0 bases and J 0 bases, with 14 bases left between them. CDR3 nucleotide sequence: TGTGCCAGCAGCTTAGCCCCCCCGGGCGAAACGAACACCGGGGAGCTGTTTTTT. Translated: CASSLAPPGETNTGELFF.

The rearrangement joins TRBV19 to TRBJ2-2; no reliable D call. The germline V gene has CDR1 LNHDA and CDR2 SQIVND (reference sequence). CDR3 length equals 16 residues. V lost 0 bases to trimming and J lost 6 bases, with 14 bases between them. This chain's CDR3 is CASSIDKGLVSGELFF. The DNA for the CDR3 is TGTGCCAGTAGTATAGATAAAGGGTTAGTCTCCGGGGAGCTGTTTTTT.